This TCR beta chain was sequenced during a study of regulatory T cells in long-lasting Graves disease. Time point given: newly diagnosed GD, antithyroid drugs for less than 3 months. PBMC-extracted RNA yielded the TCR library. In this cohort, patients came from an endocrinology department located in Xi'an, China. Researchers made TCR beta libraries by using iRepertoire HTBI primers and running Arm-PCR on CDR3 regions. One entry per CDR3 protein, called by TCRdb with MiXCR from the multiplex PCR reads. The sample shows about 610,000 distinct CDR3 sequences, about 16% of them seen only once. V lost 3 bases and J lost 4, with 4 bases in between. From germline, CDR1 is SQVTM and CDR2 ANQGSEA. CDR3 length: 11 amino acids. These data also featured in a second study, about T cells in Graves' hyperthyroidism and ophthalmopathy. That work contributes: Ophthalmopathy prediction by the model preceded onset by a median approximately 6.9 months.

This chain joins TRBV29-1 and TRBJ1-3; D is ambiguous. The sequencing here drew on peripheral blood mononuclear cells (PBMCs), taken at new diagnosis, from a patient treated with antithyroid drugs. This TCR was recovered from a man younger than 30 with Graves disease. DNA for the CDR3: TGCAGCGTTGATTGGGGAAACACCATATATTTT. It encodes CSVDWGNTIYF.